These 18 T cell receptor beta chains came from one sample sequenced in a study of radiotherapy plus CTLA-4 blockade in lung cancer. Data came from immunoSEQ multiplex PCR; TCRdb stores just in-frame clones and leaves some out. This sample has roughly 62,000 clones; roughly four fifths occur once, and the top ten carry 2.9%. The sample consisted of peripheral blood, taken from a patient treated with radiotherapy plus ipilimumab. The source of these receptors is a human donor with non-small cell lung cancer who had a complete response to radiotherapy plus ipilimumab.

The genes are TRBV28 and TRBJ2-7; possibly TRBD2 for D (6 bases). This CDR3 comprises 14 residues. V was cut by 6 bases and J by 5 bases, with 17 bases left in between. The germline V gene has CDR1 MDHEN and CDR2 SYDVKM. CDR3 sequence: CASSLGDSRDEQYF. DNA of the CDR3: TGTGCCAGCAGCCTAGGGGACTCCCGAGACGAGCAGTACTTC.

The J gene is TRBJ1-6, the V gene TRBV30; possibly TRBD1 for D (6 bases). Per the germline V gene, CDR1 is GTSNPN and CDR2 is SVGIG (reference sequence). Trimming left V 5 bases short and J 1 base short, with 6 bases between. The length of the CDR3 is 13 residues. Here the CDR3 DNA reads TGTGCCTGGGGACAGTCCTATAATTCACCCCTCCACTTT. Protein product: CAWGQSYNSPLHF.

The V and J genes are TRBV2 and TRBJ1-5; TRBD1 might be the D (5 bases). The germline V and J ends were trimmed by 6 bases and 4 bases, with 10 bases remaining between them. The germline V gene encodes CDR1 SNHLY and CDR2 FYNNEI. The CDR3 covers 13 residues. The CDR3 loop is CASRSDTNQPQHF. CDR3 in DNA: TGTGCCAGCAGATCGGACACTAATCAGCCCCAGCATTTT.

This chain connects TRBV27 to TRBJ2-2; D gene unclear. Germline loops: CDR1 MNHEY, CDR2 SMNVEV (reference sequence). Between the trimmed V and J ends, which lost 2 bases and 4 bases, there was a span of 5 bases. CDR3 length equals 13 residues. CDR3 in DNA: TGTGCCAGCAGTTTACAGCGCACCGGGGAGCTGTTTTTT. This translates into CASSLQRTGELFF.

The J gene is TRBJ2-7, the V gene TRBV16; weak D call: TRBD1 (5 bases). The CDR3 extends over 17 amino acids. Deletions cut 0 bases from V and 2 bases from J, with 17 bases between. CDR1 is KGHSY and CDR2 is FQNENV in the germline V gene. The CDR3 loop is CASSQSGPRRPAYEQYF. DNA for the CDR3: TGTGCCAGCAGCCAATCGGGGCCGAGACGCCCTGCCTACGAGCAGTACTTC. Full variable domain (rest looked up from reference TRBV16 and TRBJ2-7): GEEVAQTPKHLVRGEGQKAKLYCAPIKGHSYVFWYQQVLKNEFKFLISFQNENVFDETGMPKERFSAKCLPNSPCSLEIQATKLEDSAVYFCASSQSGPRRPAYEQYFGPGTRLTVT.

This clone was counted a single time. J is TRBJ2-7 and V is TRBV15; possible D gene TRBD2, 6 bases. The CDR3 totals 13 residues. Germline V lookup: CDR1 LNHNV, CDR2 YYDKDF (reference sequence). V gave up 0 bases and J gave up 7 bases, with 10 bases separating them. The CDR3 reads CATSRDAGREQYF. For the CDR3, the DNA is TGTGCCACCAGCAGAGATGCGGGGCGAGAGCAGTACTTC.

The table lists this clone with a few counts. The chain carries TRBV7-8 and TRBJ2-7; no firm D call. The CDR3 is 13 amino acids. From germline, CDR1 is SGHVS and CDR2 FQNEAQ. With 1 base removed from V and 9 bases from J, the gap between germline ends came to 13 bases. CDR3 sequence reads: CASSLDLVAGQYF. The CDR3 nucleotides read TGTGCCAGCAGCTTAGATTTGGTCGCCGGGCAGTACTTC.

The table lists this clone with a few counts. J is TRBJ2-7 and V is TRBV6-5; no firm D call. Germline loops: CDR1 MNHEY, CDR2 SVGAGI. The V gene lost 2 bases and the J gene lost 2 bases, with 13 bases spanning the gap. The CDR3 is 15 amino acids. The DNA for the CDR3 is TGTGCCAGCAGTTACCGCACCAGTACACCCTACGAGCAGTACTTC. Protein sequence: CASSYRTSTPYEQYF.

The chain carries TRBV13 and TRBJ1-3; TRBD1 might be the D (6 bases). In germline, CDR1 is PRHDT, CDR2 FYEKMQ (reference sequence). The CDR3 sequence is 13 residues long. The germline V and J ends were trimmed by 6 bases and 2 bases, with 8 bases remaining between them. Here the CDR3 reads CASRGAPGNTIYF. The CDR3 DNA sequence: TGTGCCAGCAGGGGGGCCCCTGGAAACACCATATATTTT.

The V call is TRBV28, the J call TRBJ2-5, with a possible D match to TRBD1 (5 bases). CDR3 length: 14 residues. V lost 3 bases and J lost 1, with 9 bases in between. Germline V gene lookup returns CDR1 MDHEN and CDR2 SYDVKM. CDR3 region: CASSLTDTQETQYF. In DNA form, the CDR3 reads TGTGCCAGCAGTTTGACGGACACCCAAGAGACCCAGTACTTC.

The chain has TRBV5-1 and TRBJ2-7, with a weak D call TRBD1 (6 bases). Germline-derived CDR1 and CDR2 are SGHRS and YFSETQ. The V gene lost 3 bases and the J gene lost 5 bases, with 15 bases spanning the gap. CDR3 length: 14 residues. The DNA of the CDR3 is TGCGCCAGCAGCTCGGGACACCCTGTCGACGAGCAGTACTTC. Translating it yields CASSSGHPVDEQYF.

The rearrangement uses TRBV28 and TRBJ2-5; no reliable D call. The J call may be faulty, since TRBJ2-7 better matches the DNA end. This CDR3 contains 12 residues. Germline assignment: CDR1 MDHEN and CDR2 SYDVKM. The CDR3 DNA sequence: TGTGCCAGCAGTTTACTTTTTTACGAGCAGTACTTC. Its translation: CASSLLFYEQYF.

The V gene is TRBV30, the J gene TRBJ2-7; the match to TRBD1 covers 9 bases. CDR1 is GTSNPN, CDR2 SVGIG, per germline (reference sequence). V gave up 3 bases and J gave up 2 bases; unmatched junction bases: 2. The CDR3 sequence is 13 residues long. Here the CDR3 DNA reads TGTGCCTGGAGGAGACAGGGGGCCTACGAGCAGTACTTC. Amino acids: CAWRRQGAYEQYF.

The chain recombines TRBV28 with TRBJ1-4; D gene ambiguous. V was cut by 6 bases and J by 5 bases, with 7 bases left in between. Germline values: CDR1 MDHEN, CDR2 SYDVKM. The CDR3 runs 12 residues. The CDR3 coding sequence is TGTGCCAGCAGGGTACTCAATGAAAAACTGTTTTTT. Encoded protein: CASRVLNEKLFF.

This sequence joins TRBV11-2 and TRBJ1-2; 7 bases fit TRBD1. The CDR3 runs 15 residues. V shed 5 bases, J shed 5 bases, and the junction held 11 bases outside the gene matches. Germline V CDR1 and CDR2: SGHAT, FQNNGV. CDR3 coding DNA: TGTGCCAGCAGCCTAATATCTACAGGGGATTATGGCTACACCTTC. This gives the protein CASSLISTGDYGYTF. Supplemented by reference TRBV11-2 and TRBJ1-2, the full variable domain reads EAGVAQSPRYKIIEKRQSVAFWCNPISGHATLYWYQQILGQGPKLLIQFQNNGVVDDSQLPKDRFSAERLKGVDSTLKIQPAKLEDSAVYLCASSLISTGDYGYTFGSGTRLTVV.

This clone was seen only once. The genes are TRBV28 and TRBJ2-5; maybe TRBD2 (5 bases). The end of the DNA fits TRBJ2-7 better, so the J call may be wrong. CDR3 length: 15 amino acids. Germline loops: CDR1 MDHEN, CDR2 SYDVKM. CDR3 protein: CASSLLLGSSYEQYF. The CDR3 region has the DNA TGTGCCAGCAGTTTGTTATTAGGGAGCTCCTACGAGCAGTACTTC.

The chain recombines TRBV5-4 with TRBJ2-2; D call uncertain. The CDR3 runs 15 residues. The ends were cut back, 0 bases at V and 3 bases at J, with 9 bases in the middle. Germline V CDR1 and CDR2: SGHNT, YYREEE (reference sequence). This chain's CDR3 is CASSLDSSYTGELFF. For the CDR3, the DNA is TGTGCCAGCAGCTTGGACTCCTCCTACACCGGGGAGCTGTTTTTT. The full variable domain, completed using reference TRBV5-4 and TRBJ2-2, is ETGVTQSPTHLIKTRGQQVTLRCSSQSGHNTVSWYQQALGQGPQFIFQYYREEENGRGNFPPRFSGLQFPNYSSELNVNALELDDSALYLCASSLDSSYTGELFFGEGSRLTVL.

J is TRBJ2-4 and V is TRBV15, with D possibly being TRBD2 (6 bases). This CDR3 comprises 17 residues. Between the trimmed V and J ends, which lost 5 bases and 0 bases, there was a span of 17 bases. Germline V gene lookup returns CDR1 LNHNV and CDR2 YYDKDF (reference sequence). The CDR3 nucleotides are TGTGCCACCAGCGCCCCTGGGGGGAGAGGAGCCAAAAACATTCAGTACTTC. Translating gives CATSAPGGRGAKNIQYF.